What follows is one T cell receptor beta chain and its context. Sequencing used immunoSEQ multiplex PCR; TCRdb keeps in-frame clones, though not all of them. In the table there are around 150,000 clones, roughly 94% of which are singletons. CDR3 length: 12 residues. Germline values: CDR1 SEHNR, CDR2 FQNEAQ (reference sequence). The V end was cut by 3 bases, the J end by 8 bases, with 8 bases between. The data were taken from a study of control samples from healthy donors and cancer patients. This clonotype originated in a man aged 60 to 75 with colorectal cancer. The chain recombines TRBV7-9 with TRBJ2-1; D is undetermined. Sequenced input: PBMCs. The CDR3 loop is CASSLGHYEQFF. CDR3 nucleotide sequence: TGTGCCAGCAGCTTGGGCCACTATGAGCAGTTCTTC.